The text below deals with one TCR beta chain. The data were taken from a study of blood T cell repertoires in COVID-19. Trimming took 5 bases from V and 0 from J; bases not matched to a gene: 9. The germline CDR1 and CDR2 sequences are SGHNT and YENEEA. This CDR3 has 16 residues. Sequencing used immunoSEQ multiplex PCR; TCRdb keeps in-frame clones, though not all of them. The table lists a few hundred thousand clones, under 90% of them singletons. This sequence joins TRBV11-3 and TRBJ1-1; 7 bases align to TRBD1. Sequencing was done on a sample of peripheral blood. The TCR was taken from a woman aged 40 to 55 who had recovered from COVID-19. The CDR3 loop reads CASSLSWTGLNTEAFF. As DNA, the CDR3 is TGTGCCAGCAGCCTGTCCTGGACAGGTTTGAACACTGAAGCTTTCTTT.